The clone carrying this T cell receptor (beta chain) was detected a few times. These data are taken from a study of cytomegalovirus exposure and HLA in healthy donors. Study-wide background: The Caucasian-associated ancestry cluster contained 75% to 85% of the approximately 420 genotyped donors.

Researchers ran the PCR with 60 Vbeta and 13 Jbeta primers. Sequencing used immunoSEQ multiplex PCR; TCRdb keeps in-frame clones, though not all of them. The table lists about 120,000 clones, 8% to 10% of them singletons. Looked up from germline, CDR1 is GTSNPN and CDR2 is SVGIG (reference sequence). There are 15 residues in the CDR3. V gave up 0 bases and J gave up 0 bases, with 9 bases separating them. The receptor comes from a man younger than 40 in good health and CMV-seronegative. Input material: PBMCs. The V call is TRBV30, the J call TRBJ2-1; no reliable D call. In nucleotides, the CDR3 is TGTGCCTGGAGTGTCCCCCAAAACTCCTACAATGAGCAGTTCTTC. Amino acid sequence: CAWSVPQNSYNEQFF.